This TCR beta chain was recovered during a study of T cell responses to AZD1222 COVID-19 vaccine. Findings of the study overall: Spike was spanned by vaccine-associated CD4 TCRs, which were dominant at 160-218 and 743-854. Per reports, nearly half of all spike-specific TCRs target regions that are unmutated in variants.

The V gene end was trimmed by 8 bases and the J gene end by 0 bases; junction bases not matched to a gene: 12. The CDR3 length is 16 residues. The germline V gene encodes CDR1 GTSNPN and CDR2 SVGIG (reference sequence). For this clone: Its specificity is not known.

Here immunoSEQ multiplex PCR was the method, and the copy in TCRdb shows in-frame clones only, minus some. Among roughly 150,000 clones listed, 88% were seen once. The chain couples TRBV30 to TRBJ1-1, with 10 nucleotides matching TRBD1. The sequence was obtained from an adult in good health. The sample was peripheral blood, taken on day 0 of AZD1222 vaccination. The CDR3 is CARRGIGTGVNTEAFF. In DNA, the CDR3 is TGTGCCAGGCGGGGAATCGGGACAGGGGTGAACACTGAAGCTTTCTTT.